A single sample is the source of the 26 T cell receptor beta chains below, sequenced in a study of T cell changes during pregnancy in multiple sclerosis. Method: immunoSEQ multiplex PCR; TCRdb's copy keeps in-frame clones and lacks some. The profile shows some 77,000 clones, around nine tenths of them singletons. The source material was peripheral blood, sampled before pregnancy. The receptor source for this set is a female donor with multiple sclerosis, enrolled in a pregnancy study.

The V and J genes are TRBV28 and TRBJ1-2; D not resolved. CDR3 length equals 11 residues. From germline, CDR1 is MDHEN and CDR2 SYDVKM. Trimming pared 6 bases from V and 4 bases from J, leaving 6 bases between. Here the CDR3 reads CASRTSYGYTF. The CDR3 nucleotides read TGTGCCAGCAGGACTAGCTATGGCTACACCTTC.

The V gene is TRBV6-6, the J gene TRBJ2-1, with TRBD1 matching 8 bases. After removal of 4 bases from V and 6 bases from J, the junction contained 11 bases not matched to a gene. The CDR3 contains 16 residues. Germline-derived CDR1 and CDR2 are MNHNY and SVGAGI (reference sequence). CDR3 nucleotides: TGTGCCAGCAGTTCGTCCGGCCAGGGGGCGGGCAATGAGCAGTTCTTC. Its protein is CASSSSGQGAGNEQFF.

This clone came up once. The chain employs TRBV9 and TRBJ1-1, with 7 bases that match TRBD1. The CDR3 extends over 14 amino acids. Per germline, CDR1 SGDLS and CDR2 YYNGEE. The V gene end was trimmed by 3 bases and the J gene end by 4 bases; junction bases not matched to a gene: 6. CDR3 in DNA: TGTGCCAGCAGCGCAAGACAGGGACTCACTGAAGCTTTCTTT. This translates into CASSARQGLTEAFF.

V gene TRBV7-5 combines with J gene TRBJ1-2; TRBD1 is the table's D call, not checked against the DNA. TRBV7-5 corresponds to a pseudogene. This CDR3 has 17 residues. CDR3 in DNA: TGTGCCAGAAGCTTAAGAGACGAAAACGACAGACGCTATGGCTACACCTTC. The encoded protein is CARSLRDENDRRYGYTF.

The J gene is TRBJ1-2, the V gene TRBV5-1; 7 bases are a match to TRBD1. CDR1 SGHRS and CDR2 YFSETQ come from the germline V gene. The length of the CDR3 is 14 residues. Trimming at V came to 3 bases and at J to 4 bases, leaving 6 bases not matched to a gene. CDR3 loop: CASSWGTETYGYTF. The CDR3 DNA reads TGCGCCAGCAGCTGGGGGACAGAGACCTATGGCTACACCTTC.

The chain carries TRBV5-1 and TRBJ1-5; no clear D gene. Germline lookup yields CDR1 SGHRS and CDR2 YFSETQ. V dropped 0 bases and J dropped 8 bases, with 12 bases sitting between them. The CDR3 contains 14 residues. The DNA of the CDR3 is TGCGCCAGCAGCTTGGCAGCGGGAACGGAGCCCCAGCATTTT. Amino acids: CASSLAAGTEPQHF.

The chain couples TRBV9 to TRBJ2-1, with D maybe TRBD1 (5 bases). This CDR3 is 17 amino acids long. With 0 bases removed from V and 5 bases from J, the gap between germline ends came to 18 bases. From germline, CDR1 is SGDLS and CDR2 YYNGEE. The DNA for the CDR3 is TGTGCCAGCAGCGTAGTAGGCTACCTGGGGCACCACAATGAGCAGTTCTTC. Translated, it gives CASSVVGYLGHHNEQFF. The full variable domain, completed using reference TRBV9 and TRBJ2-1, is DSGVTQTPKHLITATGQRVTLRCSPRSGDLSVYWYQQSLDQGLQFLIQYYNGEERAKGNILERFSAQQFPDLHSELNLSSLELGDSALYFCASSVVGYLGHHNEQFFGPGTRLTVL.

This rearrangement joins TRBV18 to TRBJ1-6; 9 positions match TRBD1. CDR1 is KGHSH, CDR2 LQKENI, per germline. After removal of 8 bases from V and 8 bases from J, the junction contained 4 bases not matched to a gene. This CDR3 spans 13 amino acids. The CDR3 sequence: CASLRDRDSPLHF. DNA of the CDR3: TGTGCCAGCCTCCGGGACAGGGATTCACCCCTCCACTTT.

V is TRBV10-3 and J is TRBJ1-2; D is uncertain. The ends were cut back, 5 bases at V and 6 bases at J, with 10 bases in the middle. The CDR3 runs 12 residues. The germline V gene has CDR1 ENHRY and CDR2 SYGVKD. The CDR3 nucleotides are TGTGCCATCAGTCGGGGTGGGGATGGCTACACCTTC. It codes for CAISRGGDGYTF.

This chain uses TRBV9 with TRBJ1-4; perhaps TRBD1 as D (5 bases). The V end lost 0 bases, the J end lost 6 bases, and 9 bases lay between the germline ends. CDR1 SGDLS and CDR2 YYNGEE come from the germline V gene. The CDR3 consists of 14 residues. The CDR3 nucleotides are TGTGCCAGCAGCGTAGGGGGGGGGTATGAAAAACTGTTTTTT. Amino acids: CASSVGGGYEKLFF.

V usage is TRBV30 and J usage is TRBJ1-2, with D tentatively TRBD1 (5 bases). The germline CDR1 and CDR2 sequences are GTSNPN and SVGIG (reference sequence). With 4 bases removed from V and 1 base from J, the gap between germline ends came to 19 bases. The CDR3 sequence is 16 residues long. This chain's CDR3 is CAWIPGGRRDNYGYTF. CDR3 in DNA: TGTGCCTGGATCCCCGGGGGAAGGCGGGATAACTATGGCTACACCTTC.

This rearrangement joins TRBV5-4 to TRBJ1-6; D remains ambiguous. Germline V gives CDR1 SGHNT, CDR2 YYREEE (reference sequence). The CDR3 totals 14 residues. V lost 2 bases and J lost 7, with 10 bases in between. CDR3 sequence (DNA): TGTGCCAGCAGCTTATCTCGGGGAAATTCACCCCTCCACTTT. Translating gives CASSLSRGNSPLHF.

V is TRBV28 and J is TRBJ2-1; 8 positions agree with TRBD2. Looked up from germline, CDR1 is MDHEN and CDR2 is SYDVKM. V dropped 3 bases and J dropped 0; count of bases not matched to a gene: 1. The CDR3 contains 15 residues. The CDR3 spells CASSFSGSSYNEQFF. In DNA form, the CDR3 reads TGTGCCAGCAGTTTCAGCGGGAGCTCCTACAATGAGCAGTTCTTC.

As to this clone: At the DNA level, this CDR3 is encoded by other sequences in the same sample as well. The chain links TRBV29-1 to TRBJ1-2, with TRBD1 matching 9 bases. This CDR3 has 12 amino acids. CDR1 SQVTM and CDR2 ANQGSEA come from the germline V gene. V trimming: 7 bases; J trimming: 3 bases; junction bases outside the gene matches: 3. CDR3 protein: CSGRTGDYGYTF. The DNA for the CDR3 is TGCAGCGGCAGGACAGGGGACTATGGCTACACCTTC.

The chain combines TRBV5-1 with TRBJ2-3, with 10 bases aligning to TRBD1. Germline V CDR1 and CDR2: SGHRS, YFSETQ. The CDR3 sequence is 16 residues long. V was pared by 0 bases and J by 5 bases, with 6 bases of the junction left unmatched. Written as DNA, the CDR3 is TGCGCCAGCAGCTTGGCGACAGGGGGCTCTGGAGATACGCAGTATTTT. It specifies CASSLATGGSGDTQYF. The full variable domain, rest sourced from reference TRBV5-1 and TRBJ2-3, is KAGVTQTPRYLIKTRGQQVTLSCSPISGHRSVSWYQQTPGQGLQFLFEYFSETQRNKGNFPGRFSGRQFSNSRSEMNVSTLELGDSALYLCASSLATGGSGDTQYFGPGTRLTVL.

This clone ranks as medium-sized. The CDR3 here is CASSLGGVPYNEQFF. In DNA, the CDR3 is TGTGCCAGCAGCTTAGGCGGGGTCCCTTACAATGAGCAGTTCTTC. This chain connects TRBV7-2 to TRBJ2-1; D may be TRBD2 (6 bases). The CDR3 contains 15 residues. Trimming took 1 base from V and 4 from J, leaving 11 bases between them. Germline CDR1 and CDR2: SGHTA and FQGNSA. Combining the CDR3 with reference TRBV7-2 and TRBJ2-1 gives the whole variable domain GAGVSQSPSNKVTEKGKDVELRCDPISGHTALYWYRQSLGQGLEFLIYFQGNSAPDKSGLPSDRFSAERTGGSVSTLTIQRTQQEDSAVYLCASSLGGVPYNEQFFGPGTRLTVL.

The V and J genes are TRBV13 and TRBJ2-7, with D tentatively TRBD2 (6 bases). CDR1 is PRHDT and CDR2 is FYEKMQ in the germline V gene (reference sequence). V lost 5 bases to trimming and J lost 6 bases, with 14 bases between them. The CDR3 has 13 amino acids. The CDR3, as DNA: TGTGCCAGCAGCGTGGACCGGGGACTCGAGCAGTACTTC. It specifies CASSVDRGLEQYF.

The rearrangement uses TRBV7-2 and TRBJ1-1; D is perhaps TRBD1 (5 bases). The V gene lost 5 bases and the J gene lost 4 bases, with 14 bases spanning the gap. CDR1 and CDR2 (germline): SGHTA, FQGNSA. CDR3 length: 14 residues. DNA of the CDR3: TGTGCCAGCAGCCCAACAGGTAGGAGCACTGAAGCTTTCTTT. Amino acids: CASSPTGRSTEAFF.

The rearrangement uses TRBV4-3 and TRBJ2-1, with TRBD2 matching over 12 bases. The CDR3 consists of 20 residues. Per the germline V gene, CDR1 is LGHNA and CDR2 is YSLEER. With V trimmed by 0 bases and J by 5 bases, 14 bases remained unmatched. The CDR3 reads CASSQDLASGGVIGHNEQFF. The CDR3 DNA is TGCGCCAGCAGCCAAGATCTGGCTAGCGGGGGGGTTATTGGGCACAATGAGCAGTTCTTC.

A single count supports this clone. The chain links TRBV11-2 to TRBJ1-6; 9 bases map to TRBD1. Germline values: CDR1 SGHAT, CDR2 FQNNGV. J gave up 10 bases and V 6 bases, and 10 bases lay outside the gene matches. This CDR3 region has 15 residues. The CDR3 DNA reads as TGTGCCAGCAGACCTCCGGGACAGGGAGGATCACCCCTCCACTTT. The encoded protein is CASRPPGQGGSPLHF.

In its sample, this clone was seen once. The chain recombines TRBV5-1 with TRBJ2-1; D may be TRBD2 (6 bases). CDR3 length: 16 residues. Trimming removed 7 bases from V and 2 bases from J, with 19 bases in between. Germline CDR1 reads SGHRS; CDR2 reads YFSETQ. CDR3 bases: TGCGCCAGCGGCCAAGGGTTAGCGGTCCCCTACAATGAGCAGTTCTTC. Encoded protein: CASGQGLAVPYNEQFF.

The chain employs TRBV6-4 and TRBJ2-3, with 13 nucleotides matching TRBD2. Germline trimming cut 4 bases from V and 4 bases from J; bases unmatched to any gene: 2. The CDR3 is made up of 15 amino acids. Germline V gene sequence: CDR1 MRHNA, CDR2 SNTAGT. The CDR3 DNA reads TGTGCCAGCAGTGGGACTAGCGGGGGTGCAGATACGCAGTATTTT. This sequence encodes CASSGTSGGADTQYF.

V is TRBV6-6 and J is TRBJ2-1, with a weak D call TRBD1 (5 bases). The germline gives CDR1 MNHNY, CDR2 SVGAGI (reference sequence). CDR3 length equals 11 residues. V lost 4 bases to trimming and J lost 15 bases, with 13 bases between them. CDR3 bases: TGTGCCAGCAGTTTGCGACAGACGCTGTTCTTC. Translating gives CASSLRQTLFF.

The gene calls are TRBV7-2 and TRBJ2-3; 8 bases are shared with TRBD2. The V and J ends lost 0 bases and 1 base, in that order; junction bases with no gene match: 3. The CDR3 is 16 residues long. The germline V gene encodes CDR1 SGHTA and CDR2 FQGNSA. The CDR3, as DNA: TGTGCCAGCAGCTTAGCAGGGCGGGGGGGCACAGATACGCAGTATTTT. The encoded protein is CASSLAGRGGTDTQYF.

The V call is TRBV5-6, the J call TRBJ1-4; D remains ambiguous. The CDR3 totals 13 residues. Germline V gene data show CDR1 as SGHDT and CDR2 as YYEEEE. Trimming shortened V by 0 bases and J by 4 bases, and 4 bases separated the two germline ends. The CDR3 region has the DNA TGTGCCAGCAGCTTGGGACTTAATGAAAAACTGTTTTTT. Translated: CASSLGLNEKLFF.

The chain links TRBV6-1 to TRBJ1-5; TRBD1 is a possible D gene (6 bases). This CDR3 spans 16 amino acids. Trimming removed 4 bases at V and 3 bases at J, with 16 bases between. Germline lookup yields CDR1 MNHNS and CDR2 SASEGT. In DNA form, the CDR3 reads TGTGCCAGCAGTGTATACAGGGAAACGATCAATCAGCCCCAGCATTTT. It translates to CASSVYRETINQPQHF.